The following is a T cell receptor beta chain sequence with its context. The antigen is unknown. TCRdb's table, derived via immunoSEQ multiplex PCR, lists solely in-frame clones and lacks some. Here the sample spans around 110,000 clones, just under 95% being singletons. The CDR3 sequence is 17 residues long. This sample is drawn from a study of T cell responses to AZD1222 COVID-19 vaccine. Study results and limitations: Vaccine-associated CD4 TCRs spanned spike, dominant at 160-218 and 743-854. After two AZD1222 doses, spike-specific TCR breadth and depth rose versus day 0. The donors showed a predominance of white British ancestry and of females, with possible underestimation of clonal diversity. It was only a handful of AZD1222 recipients who were seropositive at baseline.

Sequencing used peripheral blood, obtained on day 0 of AZD1222 vaccination. This receptor was taken from an adult in good health. This sequence joins TRBV21-1 and TRBJ1-5; TRBD1, the table's D call, lacks a check against the DNA. TRBV21-1 is noted as a pseudogene. The CDR3 region is CASSIKEGGIARQPQHF. The CDR3 coding sequence is TGTGCCAGCAGCATTAAAGAAGGGGGAATAGCGCGTCAGCCCCAGCATTTT.